Below are 24 T cell receptor beta chains sequenced from a single sample in a study of T cell responses to AZD1222 COVID-19 vaccine. Here immunoSEQ multiplex PCR was the method, and the copy in TCRdb shows in-frame clones only, minus some. The data show approximately 79,000 clones, roughly 80% seen once. The specimen comprised peripheral blood, sampled 28 days after the second AZD1222 dose. These TCRs come from an adult who received the AZD1222 COVID-19 vaccine.

This sequence joins TRBV21-1 and TRBJ1-4. TRBV21-1 is classified as a pseudogene. The CDR3 totals 15 residues. CDR3 amino acids: CASSKGRPANEKLFF. As DNA, the CDR3 is TGTGCCAGCAGCAAAGGAAGGCCAGCTAATGAAAAACTGTTTTTT.

This CDR3 reads CASSLGTGGETQYF. The CDR3 nucleotides are TGCGCCAGCAGCTTAGGGACAGGGGGAGAGACCCAGTACTTC. This chain uses TRBV5-1 with TRBJ2-5, with 11 bases lining up with TRBD1. V lost 2 bases, J lost 4 bases, and 1 base stayed unmatched. CDR3 length: 14 amino acids. Germline CDR1 reads SGHRS; CDR2 reads YFSETQ. The complete variable domain, with remaining parts taken from reference TRBV5-1 and TRBJ2-5, reads KAGVTQTPRYLIKTRGQQVTLSCSPISGHRSVSWYQQTPGQGLQFLFEYFSETQRNKGNFPGRFSGRQFSNSRSEMNVSTLELGDSALYLCASSLGTGGETQYFGPGTRLLVL.

The chain combines TRBV30 with TRBJ1-4; D remains ambiguous. The germline V gene has CDR1 GTSNPN and CDR2 SVGIG (reference sequence). The CDR3 contains 11 residues. With 7 bases removed from V and 8 bases from J, the gap between germline ends came to 11 bases. In DNA form, the CDR3 reads TGTGCCTTAAGCATCCGAGAAAAACTGTTTTTT. It codes for CALSIREKLFF.

This clone was seen just once. V gene TRBV5-6 combines with J gene TRBJ2-1, with D hard to call. This CDR3 has 13 amino acids. V lost 6 bases and J lost 7, with 14 bases in between. Germline V gene lookup returns CDR1 SGHDT and CDR2 YYEEEE. The CDR3 loop reads CASNLLPSNEQFF. CDR3 coding DNA: TGTGCCAGCAACCTCCTACCTTCGAATGAGCAGTTCTTC.

This clone was seen only once. J is TRBJ1-5 and V is TRBV28, with D possibly being TRBD1 (6 bases). CDR1 MDHEN and CDR2 SYDVKM come from the germline V gene. With 6 bases removed from V and 3 bases from J, the gap between germline ends came to 9 bases. This CDR3 is built from 13 residues. CDR3 region: CASSDRNNQPQHF. CDR3 DNA sequence: TGTGCCAGCAGCGACAGGAACAATCAGCCCCAGCATTTT.

The rearrangement joins TRBV4-3 to TRBJ1-2; D is ambiguous. Trimming cost V 0 bases and J 4 bases, with 9 bases left between them. The length of the CDR3 is 14 residues. Germline CDR1 reads LGHNA; CDR2 reads YSLEER. The CDR3 loop reads CASSQDLQTYGYTF. CDR3 DNA: TGCGCCAGCAGCCAAGATTTACAGACCTATGGCTACACCTTC.

This clone was detected once. The chain employs TRBV28 and TRBJ2-1, with 12 bases aligning to TRBD2. The germline CDR1 and CDR2 sequences are MDHEN and SYDVKM. V lost 7 bases, J lost 2 bases, and 6 bases stayed unmatched. The CDR3 totals 16 residues. Here the CDR3 reads CASTPTSGRTYNEQFF. CDR3 bases: TGTGCCAGCACACCGACTAGCGGGAGAACCTACAATGAGCAGTTCTTC.

The rearrangement links TRBV23-1 to TRBJ2-7; no clear D. TRBV23-1 is an ORF, with its function uncertain. V lost 3 bases and J 4 bases, leaving 10 bases between the germline ends. The CDR3 totals 13 residues. CDR3 residues: CASSHSEDYEQYF. Written as DNA, the CDR3 is TGCGCCAGCAGTCACTCCGAGGATTACGAGCAGTACTTC.

This rearrangement joins TRBV3-1 (or the pseudogene TRBV3-2) to TRBJ2-7; a weak D match, TRBD2 (5 bases). The CDR3 is made up of 12 amino acids. Germline V gene lookup returns CDR1 LGHDT and CDR2 YNNKEL (reference sequence). The V end was cut by 4 bases, the J end by 9 bases, with 13 bases between. As DNA, the CDR3 is TGTGCCAGCAGCCCGGGGTGGGTCGGGCAGTACTTC. The encoded protein is CASSPGWVGQYF.

The chain recombines TRBV6-5 with TRBJ1-1; 7 nucleotides agree with TRBD1. The CDR3 has 12 amino acids. V shed 10 bases, J shed 9 bases, and the junction held 11 bases outside the gene matches. Germline V gene data show CDR1 as MNHEY and CDR2 as SVGAGI. DNA of the CDR3: TGTGCCACCATATCGGGCAGGGGGAAAGCTTTCTTT. Its protein is CATISGRGKAFF.

CDR3 coding DNA: TGTGCCAGCAGCTTAGAGTCAGGAGACTATGGCTACACCTTC. It codes for CASSLESGDYGYTF. The chain carries TRBV7-6 and TRBJ1-2; the D is unclear. V lost 1 base to trimming and J lost 3 bases, with 9 bases between them. Germline CDR1 is SGHVS and CDR2 is FNYEAQ. This CDR3 has 14 amino acids.

The chain carries TRBV7-2 and TRBJ1-1; 7 positions agree with TRBD1. Per germline, CDR1 SGHTA and CDR2 FQGNSA. This CDR3 contains 15 residues. Trimming at V came to 8 bases and at J to 0 bases, leaving 9 bases not matched to a gene. CDR3 in DNA: TGTGCCAGCCAGGGGGTGGGGGGCTTGAACACTGAAGCTTTCTTT. Encoded protein: CASQGVGGLNTEAFF.

This chain joins TRBV3-1 (or the pseudogene TRBV3-2) and TRBJ2-1; D unclear. Germline-derived CDR1 and CDR2 are LGHDT and YNNKEL (reference sequence). There are 14 residues in the CDR3. The ends were cut back, 0 bases at V and 5 bases at J, with 8 bases in the middle. In DNA, the CDR3 is TGTGCCAGCAGCCAAGATCTGAGAAACAATGAGCAGTTCTTC. Translation gives CASSQDLRNNEQFF.

The chain has TRBV20-1 and TRBJ2-7, with TRBD2 identical over 9 bases. V shed 3 bases and J 3 bases; nucleotides not matched to a gene: 6. Per germline, CDR1 DFQATT and CDR2 SNEGSKA (reference sequence). This CDR3 comprises 14 residues. CDR3 region: CSASDLAGYYEQYF. CDR3 in DNA: TGCAGTGCTAGTGACCTAGCGGGGTACTACGAGCAGTACTTC.

The rearrangement uses TRBV30 and TRBJ2-7, with no clear D. The V end lost 0 bases, the J end lost 0 bases, and 9 bases lay between the germline ends. CDR1 and CDR2 (germline): GTSNPN, SVGIG (reference sequence). This CDR3 comprises 14 residues. The CDR3 sequence: CAWSVPRSSYEQYF. CDR3 coding DNA: TGTGCCTGGAGTGTCCCCCGGAGCTCCTACGAGCAGTACTTC.

The CDR3 spells CSASVVVSSGIHGFF. CDR3 nucleotide sequence: TGCAGTGCTAGTGTAGTTGTGTCTAGCGGGATACATGGATTCTTC. The V call is TRBV20-1, the J call TRBJ2-1; 9 positions agree with TRBD2. The CDR3 has 15 amino acids. The ends lost 3 bases at V and 16 bases at J; junction bases unmatched: 19. Germline CDR1 DFQATT, CDR2 SNEGSKA (reference sequence).

This clone appeared a single time. This chain joins TRBV7-2 and TRBJ2-4; 9 bases line up with TRBD1. The trim removed 0 bases at V and 16 bases at J, leaving 10 bases unmatched. CDR3 length: 14 amino acids. Per germline, CDR1 SGHTA and CDR2 FQGNSA. The CDR3 nucleotides read TGTGCCAGCAGCTTAGCGACCAGCGGGACAGGGATATACTTC. Translating it yields CASSLATSGTGIYF.

The chain links TRBV7-2 to TRBJ2-2, with D perhaps TRBD1 (6 bases). CDR1 and CDR2 (germline): SGHTA, FQGNSA. The germline V and J ends were trimmed by 3 bases and 9 bases, with 17 bases remaining between them. The CDR3 is 15 amino acids. The CDR3 DNA sequence: TGTGCCAGCAGCTTCGCAGGGGTCGAGTCCAGGGAGCTGTTTTTT. Encoded protein: CASSFAGVESRELFF.

The chain joins TRBV6-2 or TRBV6-3 to TRBJ2-2, with D perhaps being TRBD1 or TRBD2 (5 bases each). Germline CDR1 MNHEY, CDR2 SVGEGT. The length of the CDR3 is 16 residues. Trimming removed 5 bases at V and 0 bases at J, with 13 bases between. In nucleotides, the CDR3 is TGTGCCAGCAGTGCCGGGGCGCCGGCGAACACCGGGGAGCTGTTTTTT. Translated: CASSAGAPANTGELFF.

The V gene is TRBV6-5, the J gene TRBJ1-1; D possibly corresponds to TRBD1 (5 bases). V lost 4 bases and J lost 1, with 10 bases in between. This CDR3 region has 14 residues. Germline V gene data show CDR1 as MNHEY and CDR2 as SVGAGI. This CDR3 reads CASSSGTGNTEAFF. The CDR3, as DNA: TGTGCCAGCAGTTCCGGGACGGGGAACACTGAAGCTTTCTTT.

The V and J genes are TRBV7-2 and TRBJ2-3; D is ambiguous. The CDR3 has 16 amino acids. Germline CDR1 reads SGHTA; CDR2 reads FQGNSA. The V end lost 1 base, the J end lost 0 bases, and 11 bases lay between the germline ends. The CDR3, as DNA: TGTGCCAGCAGCTTAGGCAGGTACCTTAGCACAGATACGCAGTATTTT. Translation: CASSLGRYLSTDTQYF.

The chain is built from TRBV28 and TRBJ1-1; TRBD1 aligns across 7 bases. The CDR3 consists of 13 residues. The J segment lost 4 bases and the V segment lost 5 bases, leaving 4 bases of the junction unmatched. CDR1 is MDHEN and CDR2 is SYDVKM in the germline V gene. The CDR3 DNA follows: TGTGCCAGCAGTGGACAGGTTGGCACTGAAGCTTTCTTT. It codes for CASSGQVGTEAFF.

The chain couples TRBV18 to TRBJ2-1; weak D call: TRBD1 (5 bases). Per the germline V gene, CDR1 is KGHSH and CDR2 is LQKENI. This CDR3 spans 11 amino acids. Trimming stripped 3 bases from V and 10 bases from J, with 7 bases between. CDR3 sequence (DNA): TGTGCCAGCTCACCGGACACCGAGCAGTTCTTC. Its translation is CASSPDTEQFF.

The chain links TRBV27 to TRBJ2-1; D ambiguous. V lost 7 bases, J lost 5 bases, and 3 bases lay in between. CDR1 is MNHEY and CDR2 is SMNVEV in the germline V gene (reference sequence). CDR3 size: 10 residues. CDR3 amino acids: CASIDNEQFF. CDR3 coding DNA: TGTGCCAGCATTGACAATGAGCAGTTCTTC.